Here is one T cell receptor beta chain with its context. This specimen belongs to a study of blood T cell repertoires in COVID-19. Background on the study: The samples span acute and convalescent COVID-19 from the United States, Italy and Spain. T cells, B-cell-depleted T cells, or PBMCs provided the cDNA or gDNA that served as material.

Germline V lookup: CDR1 SGHNT, CDR2 YENEEA. Trimming took 3 bases from V and 4 from J, leaving 15 bases between them. The CDR3 consists of 16 residues. Study processing details: How many nucleated cells were present was estimated from reference gene primer amplification. The data were produced by immunoSEQ multiplex PCR, yet TCRdb's version contains in-frame clones alone and is incomplete. V and J calls and clone size are copied from that table; D and trimming were computed from the DNA. The repertoire holds 450,000 to 500,000 clones, approximately 85% seen once, with roughly 3.2% in the top ten. The sample comprised peripheral blood. This clonotype originated in a human donor in a cohort sampled during active COVID-19. V is TRBV11-3 and J is TRBJ2-2, with D tentatively TRBD2 (6 bases). CDR3 sequence reads: CASSFSGGGGTGELFF. DNA for the CDR3: TGTGCCAGCAGCTTTTCTGGGGGAGGTGGCACCGGGGAGCTGTTTTTT.